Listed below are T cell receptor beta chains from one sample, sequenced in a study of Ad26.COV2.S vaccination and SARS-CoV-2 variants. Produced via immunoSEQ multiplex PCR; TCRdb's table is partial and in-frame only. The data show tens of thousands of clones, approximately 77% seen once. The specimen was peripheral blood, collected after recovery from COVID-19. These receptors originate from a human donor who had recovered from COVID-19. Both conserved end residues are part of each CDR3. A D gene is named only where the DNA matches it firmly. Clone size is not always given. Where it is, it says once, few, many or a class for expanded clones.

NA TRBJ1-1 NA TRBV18 TGTGCCAGCCCCCCTAAACCCTCCACCGGGGCCCCCTTTGGAGGAGCTTTCTTT CASPPKPSTGAPFGGAFF
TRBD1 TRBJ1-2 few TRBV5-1 TGCGCCAGCAGCCGAGAAGACAGGGTTTGGGGCTACACCTTC CASSREDRVWGYTF
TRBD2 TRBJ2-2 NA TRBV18 TGTGCCAGCTCATCTCAGACTAGCGGGACCGCCGGGGAGCTGTTTTTT CASSSQTSGTAGELFF
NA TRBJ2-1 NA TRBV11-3 TGTGCCAGCAGCTTAGTTAGGGATCGTGAGCAGTTCTTC CASSLVRDREQFF
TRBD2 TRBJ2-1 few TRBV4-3 TGCGCCAGCAGCCAAGATAACCCTAGACTAGCGGGGGCTAATAGGATCGATGAGCAGTTCTTC CASSQDNPRLAGANRIDEQFF
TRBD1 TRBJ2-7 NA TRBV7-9 TGTGCCAGCAGCTCCGGGACAGGGATTTCTGGGCAGTACTTC CASSSGTGISGQYF
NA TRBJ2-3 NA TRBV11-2 TGTGCCAGCAAGGTGGGAGCGGGCACAGATACGCAGTATTTT CASKVGAGTDTQYF
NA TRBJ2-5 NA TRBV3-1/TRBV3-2 TGTGCCAGCAGCCAAGTGGGCGGGCTAAAGGCGGAGACCCAGTACTTC CASSQVGGLKAETQYF
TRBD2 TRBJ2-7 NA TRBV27 TGTGCCAGCAGCCATCTTAGCGGGGGAGCCTACGAGCAGTACTTC CASSHLSGGAYEQYF
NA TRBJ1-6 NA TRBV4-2 TGTGCCAGCAGGCAGGGGAGCTCCTATAATTCACCCCTCCACTTT CASRQGSSYNSPLHF
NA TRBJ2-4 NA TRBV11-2 TGTGCCAGCAGCCCAAGAGGCGGCGGGATGCACAAAAACATTCAGTACTTC CASSPRGGGMHKNIQYF
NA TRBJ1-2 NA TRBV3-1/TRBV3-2 TGTGCCAGCTCTTCTCGGGGAGCTAACTATGGCTACACCTTC CASSSRGANYGYTF
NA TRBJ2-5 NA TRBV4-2 TGTGCCAGCAGCCAAGATTTCCCGGGGGCGGCTTTAGAGACCCAGTACTTC CASSQDFPGAALETQYF
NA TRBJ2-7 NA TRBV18 TGTGCCAGCTCACCACCTGAGGGGGTCGGCGAGCAGTACTTC CASSPPEGVGEQYF
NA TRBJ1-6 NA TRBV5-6 TGTGCCAGCAGCTTGAATGAGGGCTTGCGGAATTCACCCCTCCACTTT CASSLNEGLRNSPLHF
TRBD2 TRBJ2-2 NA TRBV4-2 TGTGCCAGCAGCCAGAGACTAGCGGGTACGAACACCGGGGAGCTGTTTTTT CASSQRLAGTNTGELFF
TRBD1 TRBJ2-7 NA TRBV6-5 TGTGCCAGCAGGGACCCGGGACAGGGTAGGCACGAGCAGTACTTC CASRDPGQGRHEQYF
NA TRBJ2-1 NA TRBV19 TGTGCCAGTCGAACTAGCTTGTGGGTGGGTGAGCAGTTCTTC CASRTSLWVGEQFF
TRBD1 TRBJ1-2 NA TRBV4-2 TGTGCCAGCAGCCAAGATAGGACAGGGATTAACTATGGCTACACCTTC CASSQDRTGINYGYTF
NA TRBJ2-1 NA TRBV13 TGTGCCAGCAGCTTATCGGAACGGGAAGTTGGTAGTGAGCAGTTCTTC CASSLSEREVGSEQFF
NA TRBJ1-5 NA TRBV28 TGTGCCAGTCTGGCCGGCGGCAATCAGCCCCAGCATTTT CASLAGGNQPQHF
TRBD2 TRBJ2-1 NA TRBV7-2 TGTGCCAGCAGCTCGGGGACTAGCGGGAGGGGCCCCTACAATGAGCAGTTCTTC CASSSGTSGRGPYNEQFF
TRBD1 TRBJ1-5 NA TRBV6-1 TGTGCCAGCAGTGAAGTGTCAGGGGGCGCGGGCAATCAGCCCCAGCATTTT CASSEVSGGAGNQPQHF
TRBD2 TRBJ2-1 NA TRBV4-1 TGCGCCAGCAGCCAGATCGGGACTAGGGACAATGAGCAGTTCTTC CASSQIGTRDNEQFF
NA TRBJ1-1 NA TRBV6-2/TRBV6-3 TGTGCCAGCAGTAAGGGAGTATACACTGAAGCTTTCTTT CASSKGVYTEAFF
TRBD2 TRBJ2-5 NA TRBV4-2 TGTGCCAGCAGCCAAGGACTAGCGGGAGAGACCCAGTACTTC CASSQGLAGETQYF
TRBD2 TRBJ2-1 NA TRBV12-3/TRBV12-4 TGTGCCAGCAGTGAGCTAGCGGGAGGGCATGAGTTCTTC CASSELAGGHEFF
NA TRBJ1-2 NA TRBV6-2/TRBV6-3 TGTGCCAGCAGTCTCTACTCGACAGAAATCCTTCTTTATGGCTACACCTTC CASSLYSTEILLYGYTF
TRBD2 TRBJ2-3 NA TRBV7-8 TGTGCCAGCAGCTTAAACACGGGACTAAAAACAGGAGATACGCAGTATTTT CASSLNTGLKTGDTQYF
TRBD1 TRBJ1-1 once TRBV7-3 TGTGCCAGCAGCACCAATACAGGGGGCACTGAAGCTTTCTTT CASSTNTGGTEAFF
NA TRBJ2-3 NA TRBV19 TGTGCCAGTAGTATGGCCCTGCCTAGCACAGATACGCAGTATTTT CASSMALPSTDTQYF
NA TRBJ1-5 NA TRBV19 TGTGCCAGTAGTACCGGCGGGACATTTTATAGCAATCAGCCCCAGCATTTT CASSTGGTFYSNQPQHF
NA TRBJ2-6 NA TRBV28 TGTGCCAGCAGTTTTAGAACTGGGGCCAACGTCCTGACTTTC CASSFRTGANVLTF
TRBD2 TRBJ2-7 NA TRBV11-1 TGTGCCAGCAGCTTAATAGCGGGAAAGCACGAGCAGTACTTC CASSLIAGKHEQYF
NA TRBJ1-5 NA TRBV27 TGTGCCAGCGGAGACCAGCCCCAGCATTTT CASGDQPQHF
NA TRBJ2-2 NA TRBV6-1 TGTGCCAGCAGTGAAAGGCGGGACACCGGGGAGCTGTTTTTT CASSERRDTGELFF
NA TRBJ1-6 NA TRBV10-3 TGTGCCATCAGTGATGCCAGGAGCTCCTATAATTCACCCCTCCACTTT CAISDARSSYNSPLHF
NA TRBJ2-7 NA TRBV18 TGTGCCAGCTCCGACGGGGGAACCTACGAGCAGTACTTC CASSDGGTYEQYF
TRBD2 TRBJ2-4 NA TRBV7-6 TGTGCCAGCAGCCAATACGGGACTAGCGGGAGGGCCGTCCAAAACATTCAGTACTTC CASSQYGTSGRAVQNIQYF
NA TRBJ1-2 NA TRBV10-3 TGTGCCATCAGTGAGTCCGGGAAGTCTACAAATGGCTACACCTTC CAISESGKSTNGYTF
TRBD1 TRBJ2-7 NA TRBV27 TGTGCCAGCAGTTTAGGGACAGGGGCCTACGAGCAGTACTTC CASSLGTGAYEQYF
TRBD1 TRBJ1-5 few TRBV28 TGTGCCAGCAGCCCCGGACAGGGGGTTGTGACTGGCAATCAGCCCCAGCATTTT CASSPGQGVVTGNQPQHF
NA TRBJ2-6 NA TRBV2 TGTGCCAGCAGTGGAGTGGCGGGAAGCGCTGGGGCCAACGTCCTGACTTTC CASSGVAGSAGANVLTF
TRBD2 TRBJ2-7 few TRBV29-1 TGCAGCGTCATTAGCGGGAGCGAGCAGTACTTC CSVISGSEQYF
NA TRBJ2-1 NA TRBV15 TGTGCCACCGGTGGGGTGGCCACCAATGAGCAGTTCTTC CATGGVATNEQFF
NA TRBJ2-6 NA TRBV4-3 TGCGCCAGCAGCCAAGAGGGTGGACCCTCTGGGGCCAACGTCCTGACTTTC CASSQEGGPSGANVLTF
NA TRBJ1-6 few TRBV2 TGTGCCAGCATGGTGGGCGCCAATTCACCCCTCCACTTT CASMVGANSPLHF
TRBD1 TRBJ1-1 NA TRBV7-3 TGTGCCAGCAGCACAACAGGGGGCGACACTGAAGCTTTCTTT CASSTTGGDTEAFF
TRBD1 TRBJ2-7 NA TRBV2 TGTGCCACCCGTAGGAGTCCGGGACAGGGTCACGAGCAGTACTTC CATRRSPGQGHEQYF
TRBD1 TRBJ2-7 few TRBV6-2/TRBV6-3 TGTGCCAGCAGTTCGACAGGGACCCTAAGCGAGCAGTACTTC CASSSTGTLSEQYF
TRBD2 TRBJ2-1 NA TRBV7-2 TGTGCCAGCAGCCATACAATGAGGGGAGGGAATGAGCAGTTCTTC CASSHTMRGGNEQFF
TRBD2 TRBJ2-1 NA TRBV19 TGTGCCAGTAGTCCTTCTAGCGGGAGTGCCTACAATGAGCAGTTCTTC CASSPSSGSAYNEQFF
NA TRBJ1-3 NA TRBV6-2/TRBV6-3 TGTGCCAGCAGCCCTCAGGCGCTTGCCTTACCTGGAAACACCATATATTTT CASSPQALALPGNTIYF
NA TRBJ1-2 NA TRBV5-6 TGTGCCAGCAGCTTGCAGGGTTATGGTTACTATGGCTACACCTTC CASSLQGYGYYGYTF
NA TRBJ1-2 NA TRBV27 TGTGCCAGCAGTTCGACAATGTACCCCTATGGCTACACCTTC CASSSTMYPYGYTF
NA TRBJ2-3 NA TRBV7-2 TGTGCCAGCAGCCCGGATAGGTCAGATACGCAGTATTTT CASSPDRSDTQYF
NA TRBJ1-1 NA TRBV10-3 TGTGCCATCAGTGGGGGGGGGCCGAACACTGAAGCTTTCTTT CAISGGGPNTEAFF
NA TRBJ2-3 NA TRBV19 TGTGCCAGTAGTACCACGGGCGGGGCCGCAGATACGCAGTATTTT CASSTTGGAADTQYF
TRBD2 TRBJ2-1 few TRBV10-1 TGCGCCAGCAGCTCCGGGACTAGCGGGCCGGAGCAGTTCTTC CASSSGTSGPEQFF